This T cell receptor beta chain was found in a study of cytomegalovirus exposure and HLA in healthy donors. Germline loops: CDR1 KGHSH, CDR2 LQKENI. V trimming: 4 bases; J trimming: 5 bases; junction bases outside the gene matches: 3. The CDR3 extends over 14 amino acids. This clone has only a few counts. Primers: 60 Vbeta forward and 13 Jbeta reverse. Clones were sequenced by immunoSEQ multiplex PCR, and TCRdb holds only the in-frame ones, with some missing. The sample consists of some 130,000 clones, roughly 78% of them appearing once. This clonotype was sampled from a man under 40 in good health and CMV-seronegative. Sequencing input: PBMCs. The chain employs TRBV18 and TRBJ1-4, with 8 nucleotides matching TRBD1. CDR3 coding DNA: TGTGCCAGCTCACTGTCAGGGGGCAATGAAAAACTGTTTTTT. It specifies CASSLSGGNEKLFF.